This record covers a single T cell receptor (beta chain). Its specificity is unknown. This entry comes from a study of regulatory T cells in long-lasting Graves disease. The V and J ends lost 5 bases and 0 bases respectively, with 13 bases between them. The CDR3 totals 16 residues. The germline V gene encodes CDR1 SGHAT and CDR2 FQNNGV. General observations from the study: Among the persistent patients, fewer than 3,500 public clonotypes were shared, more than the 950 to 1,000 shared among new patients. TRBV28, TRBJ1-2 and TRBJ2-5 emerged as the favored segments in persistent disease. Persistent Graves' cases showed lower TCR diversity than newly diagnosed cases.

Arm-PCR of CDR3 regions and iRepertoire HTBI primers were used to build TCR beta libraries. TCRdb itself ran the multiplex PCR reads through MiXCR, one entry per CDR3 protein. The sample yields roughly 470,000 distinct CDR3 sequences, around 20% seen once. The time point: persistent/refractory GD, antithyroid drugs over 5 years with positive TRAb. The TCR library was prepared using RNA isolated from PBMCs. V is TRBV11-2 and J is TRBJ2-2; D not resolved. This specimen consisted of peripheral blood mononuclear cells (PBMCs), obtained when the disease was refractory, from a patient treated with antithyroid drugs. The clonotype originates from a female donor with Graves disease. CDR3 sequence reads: CASSLALAPNTGELFF. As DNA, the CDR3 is TGTGCCAGCAGCCTCGCCCTGGCGCCGAACACCGGGGAGCTGTTTTTT.